A selection of T cell receptor beta chains follows, all from one sample in a study of CD8+ T cells in alopecia areata. Assay used: immunoSEQ multiplex PCR; TCRdb lists only in-frame clones, some missing. The sample holds 150,000 or so clones; more than 40% are singletons and the top ten take roughly a sixth. Sequences were derived from CD8+ T cells sorted from blood, sampled at week 0. All receptors derive from a human donor with alopecia areata. The CDR3 runs from the conserved cysteine through the conserved F or W. A D gene is named only where the DNA matches it firmly. Part of the rows lack a size; the others show once, few, many or a class for expanded clones.

v_gene	abundance	j_gene	d_gene	CDR3nt	CDR3aa
TRBV5-4	few	TRBJ2-7	TRBD1	TGTGCCAGCAGCTCGGACAGGACCTACGAGCAGTACTTC	CASSSDRTYEQYF
TRBV29-1	few	TRBJ2-2	.	TGCAGCGTTGGGGCAGACACCGGGGAGCTGTTTTTT	CSVGADTGELFF
TRBV19	few	TRBJ1-1	.	TGTGCCAGTAGTGAGGGTCACACTGAAGCTTTCTTT	CASSEGHTEAFF
TRBV30	few	TRBJ2-1	.	TGTGCCTGGAGTCCAAGGGAAGCGGACACTAATGAGCAGTTCTTC	CAWSPREADTNEQFF
TRBV30	few	TRBJ2-7	.	TGTGCCGCATCGGACGGCGGCGTGTACGAGCAGTACTTC	CAASDGGVYEQYF
TRBV9	.	TRBJ2-2	.	TGTGCCAGCAGCCTCCGAAACACCGGGGAGCTGTTTTTT	CASSLRNTGELFF
TRBV29-1	.	TRBJ1-2	.	TGCAGCGAGGGGGATGGCTACACCTTC	CSEGDGYTF
TRBV7-9	few	TRBJ2-7	.	TGTGCCAGCAGCGCCGGGCTAGCGTCGGCCTACGAGCAGTACTTC	CASSAGLASAYEQYF
TRBV7-8	.	TRBJ2-7	.	TGTGCCAGCAGCCAGCCCGACAGTTTTCCGTACGAGCAGTACTTC	CASSQPDSFPYEQYF
TRBV10-3	few	TRBJ2-2	.	TGTGCCATCTCTTCCGGGACAACGAACACCGGGGAGCTGTTTTTT	CAISSGTTNTGELFF
TRBV7-9	few	TRBJ1-2	.	TGTGCCAGCGAAACAGGGAATGGCTACACCTTC	CASETGNGYTF
TRBV4-3	few	TRBJ1-2	.	TGCGCCAGCAGCCAACTCCGGGACAAAGCTAACTATGGCTACACCTTC	CASSQLRDKANYGYTF
TRBV29-1	few	TRBJ2-7	TRBD2	TGCAGCGTTGAAGATGCACTAGCGGGGAGTTCGTCCTACGAGCAGTACTTC	CSVEDALAGSSSYEQYF
TRBV6-5	.	TRBJ1-6	.	TGTGCCAGCAGTTTTAAGGGTTATAATTCACCCCTCCACTTT	CASSFKGYNSPLHF
TRBV19	.	TRBJ1-1	TRBD1	TGTGCCAGTAGTGGGCAGGGGGCCACTGAAGCTTTCTTT	CASSGQGATEAFF